This T cell receptor beta chain derives from a study of T cell responses to AZD1222 COVID-19 vaccine. For the study at large: Pooled samples include second doses given at about 4 or 12 weeks.

Study results and caveats: Without day 14 samples, only post-peak T cell repertoires were studied. Close to half of spike-specific TCRs reportedly recognize unmutated variant regions. Spike-specific TCR breadth and depth were elevated following two AZD1222 doses.

CDR3 length: 12 residues. Per germline, CDR1 SQVTM and CDR2 ANQGSEA. V was trimmed by 5 bases and J by 6 bases, leaving 14 bases between them. The repertoire was sequenced with immunoSEQ multiplex PCR; TCRdb's copy has only in-frame clones and lacks some. The sample has some 130,000 clones, 70% to 90% seen once. A note on this clone: The antigen is unknown.

The sequenced sample was peripheral blood, obtained on day 0 of AZD1222 vaccination. The V call is TRBV29-1, the J call TRBJ2-7, with a possible D match to TRBD1 (6 bases). The TCR sequence derives from an adult in good health. As DNA, the CDR3 is TGCAGCGTTTCAGGGGATGCGTCCGAGCAGTACTTC. Its translation is CSVSGDASEQYF.